Following are 18 T cell receptor beta chains from one sample sequenced in a study of shared clonotypes between healthy human individuals. Generated by immunoSEQ multiplex PCR, the TCRdb table keeps only in-frame clones and is missing some. In the table there are about 1 million clones, about 74% of which are singletons. The sample taken for sequencing was memory CD4+ T cells sorted from blood. The subset was: CD45RA-negative fraction. Receptors originate from a man younger than 30 in good health.

V gene TRBV27 combines with J gene TRBJ2-7, with 9 nucleotides matching TRBD2. The CDR3 runs 15 residues. The germline V gene encodes CDR1 MNHEY and CDR2 SMNVEV (reference sequence). The junction had 4 bases not matched to a gene; V was cut back by 0 bases and J by 4 bases. The CDR3 is CASSLSLAGGYEQYF. CDR3 nucleotides: TGTGCCAGCAGTTTATCATTGGCGGGAGGGTACGAGCAGTACTTC.

The chain uses TRBV5-1 and TRBJ2-3, with 11 bases aligning to TRBD2. The germline CDR1 and CDR2 sequences are SGHRS and YFSETQ. CDR3 size: 17 residues. The V gene end was trimmed by 2 bases and the J gene end by 2 bases; junction bases not matched to a gene: 7. CDR3 nucleotides: TGCGCCAGCAGCTTTACCATTAGCGGGAGGGCCACAGATACGCAGTATTTT. Residues: CASSFTISGRATDTQYF.

This clone has only one observation. The V and J genes are TRBV6-5 and TRBJ2-5, with D tentatively TRBD2 (6 bases). This CDR3 spans 16 amino acids. Germline lookup yields CDR1 MNHEY and CDR2 SVGAGI. The V and J ends lost 2 bases and 3 bases respectively, with 16 bases between them. In nucleotides, the CDR3 is TGTGCCAGCAGTTACGGTGGGGGGATCGGAGAAGAGACCCAGTACTTC. Its translation: CASSYGGGIGEETQYF.

CDR3 bases: TGTGCCAGCAGCTTAAGGGACAGGGGTTACACTGAAGCTTTCTTT. Translated: CASSLRDRGYTEAFF. The chain links TRBV11-1 to TRBJ1-1; 10 bases align to TRBD1. The CDR3 is 15 residues long. V dropped 2 bases and J dropped 3; count of bases not matched to a gene: 3. Germline lookup yields CDR1 SGHAT and CDR2 FQDESV (reference sequence).

The chain carries TRBV4-1 and TRBJ2-3; D might be TRBD1 (6 bases). CDR3 length: 15 residues. In germline, CDR1 is MGHRA, CDR2 YSYEKL. Trimming shortened V by 4 bases and J by 2 bases, and 13 bases separated the two germline ends. The CDR3 sequence: CASSPQGLYTDTQYF. The CDR3 coding sequence is TGCGCCAGCAGCCCGCAGGGGCTATACACAGATACGCAGTATTTT.

This clone was seen only once. The chain couples TRBV5-1 to TRBJ2-3; 8 bases match TRBD2. Germline-derived CDR1 and CDR2 are SGHRS and YFSETQ. V lost 0 bases and J lost 6; bases outside the gene matches: 9. This CDR3 region has 16 residues. For the CDR3, the DNA is TGCGCCAGCAGCTTGGCCGGGAGCGGGGGTGGTGATACGCAGTATTTT. Amino acids: CASSLAGSGGGDTQYF.

The chain couples TRBV6-5 to TRBJ1-5; a weak D match, TRBD1 (5 bases). Trimming left V 4 bases short and J 3 bases short, with 13 bases between. The germline V gene has CDR1 MNHEY and CDR2 SVGAGI. The CDR3 is 15 amino acids. In nucleotides, the CDR3 is TGTGCCAGCAGTTCCCACTCAGGGTCCAATCAGCCCCAGCATTTT. Its protein is CASSSHSGSNQPQHF.

This clone was recorded once. The V and J genes are TRBV14 and TRBJ2-3, with a tentative D call TRBD1 (5 bases). The germline V gene has CDR1 SGHDN and CDR2 FVKESK. The CDR3 runs to 13 residues. Trimming removed 9 bases from V and 0 bases from J, with 10 bases in between. This CDR3 is CASSDISTDTQYF. CDR3 in DNA: TGTGCCAGTTCGGACATTAGCACAGATACGCAGTATTTT.

This chain uses TRBV30 with TRBJ2-3; TRBD1 might be the D (5 bases). This CDR3 contains 16 residues. V was cut by 0 bases and J by 1 base, with 14 bases left in between. Germline lookup yields CDR1 GTSNPN and CDR2 SVGIG (reference sequence). In nucleotides, the CDR3 is TGTGCCTGGAGTGTCGAAGGTGGCAGGGGCACAGATACGCAGTATTTT. Its protein is CAWSVEGGRGTDTQYF.

About this clone itself: A much larger clone differs from this one at a single base, so this may be a read error. This chain uses TRBV4-3 with TRBJ1-6; the D gene is possibly TRBD1 (5 bases). This CDR3 has 14 amino acids. CDR1 LGHNA and CDR2 YSLEER come from the germline V gene. CDR3 residues: CASSRGPTNSPPHF. The DNA of the CDR3 is TGCGCCAGCAGTCGGGGACCAACTAATTCACCCCCCCACTTT.

The J gene is TRBJ1-3, the V gene TRBV30; no definite D call. Germline CDR1 GTSNPN, CDR2 SVGIG (reference sequence). V was pared by 4 bases and J by 0 bases, with 10 bases between. The CDR3 runs to 14 residues. The CDR3 DNA is TGTGCCTGGAATAGAGGGAGCTCTGGAAACACCATATATTTT. This translates into CAWNRGSSGNTIYF.

The chain links TRBV6-1 to TRBJ2-5; D is unclear. The end of the DNA is better explained by TRBJ2-7, so the J call may be wrong. CDR3 length equals 14 residues. The germline gives CDR1 MNHNS, CDR2 SASEGT. In DNA, the CDR3 is TGTGCCAGCAGAGTCCAATTGGGCTCCTACGAGCAGTACTTC. Residues: CASRVQLGSYEQYF.

V and J are TRBV29-1 and TRBJ2-7; maybe TRBD2 (5 bases). The germline gives CDR1 SQVTM, CDR2 ANQGSEA. V dropped 4 bases and J dropped 5 bases, with 15 bases sitting between them. The CDR3 has 13 amino acids. Written as DNA, the CDR3 is TGCAGCGTTGGACGGGGTCCGCCTGACGAGCAGTACTTC. Amino acid sequence: CSVGRGPPDEQYF.

This chain joins TRBV11-2 and TRBJ2-3, with a possible D match to TRBD2 (5 bases). Trimming removed 5 bases at V and 7 bases at J, with 10 bases between. The CDR3 has 12 amino acids. The germline gives CDR1 SGHAT, CDR2 FQNNGV. Here the CDR3 reads CASSPKRYTQYF. The CDR3, as DNA: TGTGCCAGCAGCCCGAAGCGGTATACGCAGTATTTT.

The chain uses TRBV7-2 and TRBJ1-3; D is undetermined. This CDR3 has 15 residues. V lost 0 bases, J lost 4 bases, and 10 bases lay in between. In germline, CDR1 is SGHTA, CDR2 FQGNSA. Here the CDR3 DNA reads TGTGCCAGCAGCTTAGCCGGAGGAACAGGAAACACCATATATTTT. This sequence encodes CASSLAGGTGNTIYF.

The gene calls are TRBV6-1 and TRBJ1-2; 7 positions agree with TRBD1. J was trimmed by 4 bases and V by 1 base; bases with no gene match: 0. The CDR3 totals 13 residues. The germline V gene has CDR1 MNHNS and CDR2 SASEGT. CDR3 in DNA: TGTGCCAGCAGTGAAGACAGGGGCTATGGCTACACCTTC. It specifies CASSEDRGYGYTF.

The rearrangement joins TRBV6-5 to TRBJ2-3; 11 positions match TRBD2. V lost 6 bases, J lost 3 bases, and 2 bases stayed unmatched. The CDR3 length is 14 residues. CDR1 is MNHEY and CDR2 is SVGAGI in the germline V gene. This CDR3 is CASRLAGGTDTQYF. CDR3 sequence (DNA): TGTGCCAGCAGGTTAGCGGGAGGGACAGATACGCAGTATTTT.

This clone was found a few times. The chain links TRBV19 to TRBJ2-5, with D possibly matching TRBD2 (5 bases). V lost 5 bases to trimming and J lost 0 bases, with 10 bases between them. This CDR3 has 14 amino acids. The germline V gene has CDR1 LNHDA and CDR2 SQIVND (reference sequence). The CDR3 DNA reads TGTGCCAGTAGTTGGCCGGGGTACCAAGAGACCCAGTACTTC. Its translation is CASSWPGYQETQYF.